This T cell receptor beta chain was captured by sequencing in a study of CD8+ T cells in alopecia areata. Concerning this clone: The antigen is unknown.

The treatment denotes: oral pan-JAK inhibitor, 5-10 mg twice daily. Alopecia areata patients had lesional scalp punch biopsies and peripheral blood taken from them. Isolated RNA was reverse transcribed into cDNA used as the sequencing template. Assay: immunoSEQ multiplex PCR; the TCRdb copy retains only in-frame clones and omits some. The sample includes about 180,000 clones, about 54% of them seen just once. Study results and limitations: Many expanded lesional clones persisted in scalp and blood during tofacitinib. Scalp clonality decreased significantly with tofacitinib, and so did expanded CD8+ clones among the top 100.

From germline, CDR1 is MNHEY and CDR2 SVGAGI. This CDR3 has 13 amino acids. The ends were cut back, 7 bases at V and 1 base at J, with 11 bases in the middle. This chain connects TRBV6-5 to TRBJ2-7, with a tentative D call TRBD1 (5 bases). The clonotype was recovered from a human donor with alopecia areata. Sample: CD4+ T cells sorted from blood, taken around week 55, from a patient treated with tofacitinib. For the CDR3, the DNA is TGTGCCAGCACCCCAGGGCGGTCCTACGAGCAGTACTTC. This encodes CASTPGRSYEQYF.